What follows describes a single T cell receptor beta chain. This clone's antigen is unknown. Per-nucleotide qualities are absent, and no much larger clonotype sits a single base away. This sample was included in a study of blood T cell repertoires in COVID-19 (dated by TCRdb to about 2020). Regarding the research as a whole: Samples covering the acute and convalescent phases of COVID-19 were provided by collaborators in the United States, Italy and Spain. Subjects who had been exposed to COVID-19, were actively infected with it, or had recovered from it provided the deeply sampled blood TCRbeta repertoires that made up the dataset. Nearly every sample came with metadata listing a de-identified subject ID, COVID-19 status, age in years and sex. Where HLA class I and class II types were available, the types were taken from metadata supplied by the sample provider, not from assay-based typing. The material from the prospective study consisted of cDNA or gDNA derived from T cells, B-cell-depleted T cells, or PBMCs. The samples were drawn from the first 160 participants of the ongoing ImmuneRACE study and from under 1,500 subjects provided by 6 global collaborators. A freely available public database, intended as a resource for researchers studying the immune response to SARS-CoV-2, is where the repertoires were released.

TCRbeta CDR3 regions were amplified from genomic DNA by means of the immunoSEQ Assay, a bias-controlled multiplex PCR. As for the original processing: The number of nucleated cells in each sample was estimated from the amplification of reference gene primers within the assay. Sequence reads were collapsed and filtered to measure the absolute abundance of every unique TCRbeta CDR3 rearrangement. For each sample, productive Simpson clonality was calculated as the square root of Simpson's diversity index over productive rearrangements. Entries here come from immuneACCESS through TCRdb and include only in-frame sequences with V and J called. Some clones fail to appear in such tables; in the studies checked, an unresolved V gene covers under half of the shortfall, and the cause of the remainder is unknown. V and J calls and clone size follow that table, whereas D and trimming were derived from the DNA. The sample includes around 70,000 clones, with around 85% observed a single time. The ten largest make up about 10% of the sample.

Collaborating institutions collected whole blood in K2EDTA tubes following their own protocols. For TCRbeta analysis, collaborators shipped samples as frozen whole blood, isolated PBMCs, or DNA extracted from either of those sample types. Study-wide findings and limitations: Clinical and demographic metadata were provided uncurated, with the amount varying by source and participant.

Trimming leaves V shorter by 4 bases and J shorter by 5 bases, with the junction holding 8 bases beyond the gene matches. The CDR3 numbers 15 residues from cysteine through phenylalanine. CDR3 DNA is the only sequence kept; it has 45 bases, read in frame from the first base. CDR1 and CDR2, looked up from the germline V gene, are LGHNA and YSLEER. The origin of this receptor is a woman aged 45-60 years with acute or convalescent COVID-19. Source material: peripheral blood. The rearrangement joined TRBV4-3 to TRBJ1-5; TRBD1 matches 7 bases in the middle. The CDR3 sequence is CASSRDREGDQPQHF. The base sequence is TGCGCCAGCAGCCGAGACAGGGAGGGGGATCAGCCCCAGCATTTT.